Sequencing of this T cell receptor beta chain was carried out in a study of blood T cell repertoires in COVID-19 (TCRdb year 2020). Some background on the complete study: The collaborator samples originated in the United States, Italy and Spain and spanned the acute and convalescent phases of COVID-19. Samples were obtained from the ongoing ImmuneRACE study (first 160 participants) and from some 1,300 subjects provided by 6 global collaborators. A freely available public database, intended as a resource for researchers studying the immune response to SARS-CoV-2, is where the repertoires were released. Deeply sampled blood TCRbeta repertoires from subjects exposed to, actively infected with, or recovered from COVID-19 were included in the dataset. Sample metadata almost always included a de-identified subject ID, COVID-19 status, age in years and sex. Where available, HLA class I and class II types were obtained from metadata supplied by the sample provider rather than from assay-based typing. The prospective study material was composed of cDNA or gDNA derived from T cells, B-cell-depleted T cells, or PBMCs.

TCRbeta CDR3 regions were amplified from genomic DNA by means of the immunoSEQ Assay, a bias-controlled multiplex PCR. Per the original workflow: Nucleated cell counts per sample were estimated from amplification of reference gene primers within the assay. Sequence reads were collapsed and filtered to measure the absolute abundance of every unique TCRbeta CDR3 rearrangement. For each sample, productive Simpson clonality was calculated by taking the square root of Simpson's diversity index across productive rearrangements. The table was pulled from immuneACCESS by TCRdb, which kept in-frame rearrangements only. Such tables lose some clones; where checked, under half of the loss comes from unresolved V genes, and the rest has no known cause. The V and J calls and the clone size are those of that table, but D and trimming were determined from the DNA. The sample table shows about 400,000 clones, and approximately 86% are seen once. Clones ranked in the top ten supply roughly 2% of the sample.

Details on this clone: It lacks a known antigen. Base qualities are not recorded, but no much larger clone differs from it by a single base.

In the prospective study, participants were about 18 to 100 years old, resided in fewer than 25 geographic areas of the United States, and were enrolled through a virtual design. In the prospective study, cohorts were assigned on the basis of participant-reported clinical history obtained from a screening survey and a study questionnaire. Mobile phlebotomists in the prospective study collected whole blood, serum and a nasopharyngeal or oropharyngeal swab from every participant. Additional blood draws and questionnaires over an approximately two-month period could optionally be provided by prospective study participants. Prospective study blood samples were shipped either frozen or at room temperature before DNA extraction. CDR3 length: 11 amino acids, cysteine to phenylalanine. The retained sequence is limited to the CDR3, 33 bases, with the frame set at the first base. CDR1 and CDR2 were assigned from the germline V gene (reference sequence) as GTSNPN and SVGIG. Trimming removed 6 bases from V and 3 bases from J, leaving 9 bases between the germline ends.

General findings and caveats noted by the study authors: Clinical and demographic metadata were provided uncurated, with the amount varying by source and participant.

The sample consisted of PBMCs or T cells enriched from blood (not recorded which). This TCR was recovered from a middle-aged woman with acute COVID-19. Recombination linked TRBV30 to TRBJ2-7; TRBD1 is possibly the D segment (6 matching bases). The DNA is TGTGCCTGCATACAGGGCTACGAGCAGTACTTC. Its amino acids are CACIQGYEQYF.